This T cell receptor beta chain came from a study of Ad26.COV2.S vaccination and SARS-CoV-2 variants. Germline assignment: CDR1 KGHDR and CDR2 SFDVKD. CDR3 length equals 17 residues. V lost 4 bases and J lost 6; bases outside the gene matches: 10. Study results and limitations: Assessments of TCR breadth and depth may have underestimated the total T cell responses.

Concerning this clone: Its antigen remains unknown.

Using immunoSEQ multiplex PCR, the repertoire was profiled, and TCRdb retains in-frame clones only, with some absent. The data contain 100,000 or so clones, over 60% of them singletons. The material sequenced was peripheral blood, taken after recovery from COVID-19. This chain links TRBV24-1 with TRBJ2-2; 10 positions match TRBD1. The clonotype was recovered from a human donor who had recovered from COVID-19. CDR3 protein: CATSDPSGTGDAGELFF. CDR3 DNA sequence: TGTGCCACCAGTGACCCATCCGGGACAGGGGACGCCGGGGAGCTGTTTTTT.